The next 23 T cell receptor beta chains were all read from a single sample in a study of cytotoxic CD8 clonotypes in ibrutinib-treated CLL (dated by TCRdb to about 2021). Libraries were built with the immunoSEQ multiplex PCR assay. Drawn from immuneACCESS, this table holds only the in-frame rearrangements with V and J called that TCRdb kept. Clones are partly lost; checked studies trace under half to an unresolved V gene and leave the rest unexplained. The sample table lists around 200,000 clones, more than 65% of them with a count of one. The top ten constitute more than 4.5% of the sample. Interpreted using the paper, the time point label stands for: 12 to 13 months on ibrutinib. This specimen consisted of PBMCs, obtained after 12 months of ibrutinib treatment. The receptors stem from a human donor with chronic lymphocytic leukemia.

The CDR3 is CASSDVQEGMPLSGANVLTF. CDR3 bases: TGTGCCAGCAGCGACGTCCAGGAGGGTATGCCTCTCTCTGGGGCCAACGTCCTGACTTTC. The chain uses TRBV21-1 and TRBJ2-6; the D call of TRBD2 is as the table states it, not checked on the DNA. TRBV21-1 is tagged as a pseudogene. This CDR3 region has 20 residues.

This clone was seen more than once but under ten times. DNA of the CDR3: TGTGCCAGCAGTTTACTAGCCGGGACAGGGGTTCAGCAGTTCTTC. The encoded protein is CASSLLAGTGVQQFF. The rearrangement joins TRBV28 to TRBJ2-1; TRBD1 matches 10 bases. With 2 bases clipped from V and 11 bases from J, the junction kept 9 bases outside the gene matches. The CDR3 runs to 15 residues. From germline, CDR1 is MDHEN and CDR2 SYDVKM. Together with reference TRBV28 and TRBJ2-1, the CDR3 gives the full variable domain: DVKVTQSSRYLVKRTGEKVFLECVQDMDHENMFWYRQDPGLGLRLIYFSYDVKMKEKGDIPEGYSVSREKKERFSLILESASTNQTSMYLCASSLLAGTGVQQFFGPGTRLTVL.

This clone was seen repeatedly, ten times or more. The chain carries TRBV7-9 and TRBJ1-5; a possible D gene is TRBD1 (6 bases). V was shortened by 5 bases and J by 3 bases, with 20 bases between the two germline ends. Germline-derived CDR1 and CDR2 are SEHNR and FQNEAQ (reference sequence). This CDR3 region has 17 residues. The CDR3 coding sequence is TGTGCCAGCAGCCCAGGCCAGGGGTTGGGAAACAATCAGCCCCAGCATTTT. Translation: CASSPGQGLGNNQPQHF.

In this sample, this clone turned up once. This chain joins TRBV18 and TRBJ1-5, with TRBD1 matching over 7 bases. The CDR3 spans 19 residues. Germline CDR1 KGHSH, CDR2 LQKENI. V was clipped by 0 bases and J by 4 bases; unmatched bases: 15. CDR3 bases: TGTGCCAGCTCACCACCGGGATCGAAGGGGGGACAGTTTAATCAGCCCCAGCATTTT. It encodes CASSPPGSKGGQFNQPQHF.

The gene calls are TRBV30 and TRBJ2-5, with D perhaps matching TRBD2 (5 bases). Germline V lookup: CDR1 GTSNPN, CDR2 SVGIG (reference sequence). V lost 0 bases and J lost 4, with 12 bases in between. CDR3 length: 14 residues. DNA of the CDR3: TGTGCCTGGAGTGTACCGGTCGGGATAGAGACCCAGTACTTC. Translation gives CAWSVPVGIETQYF.

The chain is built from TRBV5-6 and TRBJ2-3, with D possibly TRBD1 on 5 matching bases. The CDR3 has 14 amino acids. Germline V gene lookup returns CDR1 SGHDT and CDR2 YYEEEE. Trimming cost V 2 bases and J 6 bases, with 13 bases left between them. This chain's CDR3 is CASSFSGLRDTQYF. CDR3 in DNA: TGTGCCAGCAGCTTTTCAGGGCTCCGGGATACGCAGTATTTT.

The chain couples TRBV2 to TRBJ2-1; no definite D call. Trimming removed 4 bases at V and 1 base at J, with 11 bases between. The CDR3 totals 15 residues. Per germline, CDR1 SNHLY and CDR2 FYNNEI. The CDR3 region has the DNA TGTGCCAGCAGTGTTCGAGGTGGTTCCTACAATGAGCAGTTCTTC. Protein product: CASSVRGGSYNEQFF.

The CDR3 coding sequence is TGTGCCAGCAAACATACAGGGGTCGCTAATGAAAAACTGTTTTTT. This sequence encodes CASKHTGVANEKLFF. The V call is TRBV28, the J call TRBJ1-4, with 7 bases that match TRBD1. Trimming took 7 bases from V and 3 from J; bases not matched to a gene: 8. Germline assignment: CDR1 MDHEN and CDR2 SYDVKM. This CDR3 is 15 amino acids long.

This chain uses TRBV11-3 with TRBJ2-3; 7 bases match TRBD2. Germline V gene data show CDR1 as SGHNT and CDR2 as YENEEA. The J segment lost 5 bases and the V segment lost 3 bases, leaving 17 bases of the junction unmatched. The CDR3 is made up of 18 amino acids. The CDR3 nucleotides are TGTGCCAGCAGCTTCGGGGAGGGGAGGGGTGCGGACGGAGATACGCAGTATTTT. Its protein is CASSFGEGRGADGDTQYF.

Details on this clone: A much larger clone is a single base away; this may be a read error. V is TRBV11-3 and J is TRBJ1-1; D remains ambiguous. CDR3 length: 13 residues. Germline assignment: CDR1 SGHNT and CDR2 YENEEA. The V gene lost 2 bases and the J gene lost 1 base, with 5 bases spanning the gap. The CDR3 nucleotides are TGTGCCAGCAGCTTAAAGGGGAACACTGAAGCTTTCTTT. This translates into CASSLKGNTEAFF.

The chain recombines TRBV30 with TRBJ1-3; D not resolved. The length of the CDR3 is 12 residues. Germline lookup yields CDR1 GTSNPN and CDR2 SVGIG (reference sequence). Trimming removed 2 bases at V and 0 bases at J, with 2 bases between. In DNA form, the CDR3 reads TGTGCCTGGAGTTTCTCTGGAAACACCATATATTTT. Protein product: CAWSFSGNTIYF.

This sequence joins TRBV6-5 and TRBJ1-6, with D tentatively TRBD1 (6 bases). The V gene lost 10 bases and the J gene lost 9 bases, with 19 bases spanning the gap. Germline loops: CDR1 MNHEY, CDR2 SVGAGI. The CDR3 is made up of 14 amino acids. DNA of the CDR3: TGTGCCACCTCCCGGGCCGACAGGAGTTCACCCCTCCACTTT. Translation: CATSRADRSSPLHF.

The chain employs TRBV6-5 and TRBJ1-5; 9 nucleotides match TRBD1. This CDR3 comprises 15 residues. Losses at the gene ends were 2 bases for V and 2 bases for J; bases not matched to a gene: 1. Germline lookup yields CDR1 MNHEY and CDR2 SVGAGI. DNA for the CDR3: TGTGCCAGCAGTTACAGACAGGGGGGCAATCAGCCCCAGCATTTT. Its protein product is CASSYRQGGNQPQHF.

The CDR3 bases are TGTGCCAGCAGTCAACAGGGGGACGGAAACACCATATATTTT. Amino acids: CASSQQGDGNTIYF. V gene TRBV6-5 combines with J gene TRBJ1-3; 8 bases map to TRBD1. The CDR3 has 14 amino acids. Trimming at V came to 5 bases and at J to 4 bases, leaving 4 bases not matched to a gene. CDR1 and CDR2 from the germline V gene are MNHEY and SVGAGI.

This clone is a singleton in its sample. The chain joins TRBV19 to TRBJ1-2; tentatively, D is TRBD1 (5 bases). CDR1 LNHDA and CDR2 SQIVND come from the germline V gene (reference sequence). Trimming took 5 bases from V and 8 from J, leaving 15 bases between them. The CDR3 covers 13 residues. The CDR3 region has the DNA TGTGCCAGTAGTGTGCAGGGTTTCGTGGGCTACACCTTC. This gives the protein CASSVQGFVGYTF.

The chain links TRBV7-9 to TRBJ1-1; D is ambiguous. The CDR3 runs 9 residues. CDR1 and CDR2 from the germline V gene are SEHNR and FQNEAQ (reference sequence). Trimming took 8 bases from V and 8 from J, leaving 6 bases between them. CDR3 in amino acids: CASSDEAFF. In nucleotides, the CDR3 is TGTGCCAGCTCTGACGAAGCTTTCTTT.

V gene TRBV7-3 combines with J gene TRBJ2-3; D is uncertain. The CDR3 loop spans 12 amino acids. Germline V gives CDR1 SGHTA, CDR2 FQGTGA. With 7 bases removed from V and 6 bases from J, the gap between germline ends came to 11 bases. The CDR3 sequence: CASTSPRDTQYF. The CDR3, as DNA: TGTGCCAGCACCTCCCCCCGGGATACGCAGTATTTT. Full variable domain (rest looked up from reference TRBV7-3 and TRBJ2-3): GAGVSQTPSNKVTEKGKYVELRCDPISGHTALYWYRQSLGQGPEFLIYFQGTGAADDSGLPNDRFFAVRPEGSVSTLKIQRTERGDSAVYLCASTSPRDTQYFGPGTRLTVL.

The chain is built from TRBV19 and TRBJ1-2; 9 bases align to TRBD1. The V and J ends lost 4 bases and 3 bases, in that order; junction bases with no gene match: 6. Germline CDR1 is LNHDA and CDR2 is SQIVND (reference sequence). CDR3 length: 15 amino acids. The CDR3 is CASSTARDRDYGYTF. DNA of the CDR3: TGTGCCAGTAGTACGGCCCGGGACAGGGACTATGGCTACACCTTC. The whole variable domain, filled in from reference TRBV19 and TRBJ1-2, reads DGGITQSPKYLFRKEGQNVTLSCEQNLNHDAMYWYRQDPGQGLRLIYYSQIVNDFQKGDIAEGYSVSREKKESFPLTVTSAQKNPTAFYLCASSTARDRDYGYTFGSGTRLTVV.

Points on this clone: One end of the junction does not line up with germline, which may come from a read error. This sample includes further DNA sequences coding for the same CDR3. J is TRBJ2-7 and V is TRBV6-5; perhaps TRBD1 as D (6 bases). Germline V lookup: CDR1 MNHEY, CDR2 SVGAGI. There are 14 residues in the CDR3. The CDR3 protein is CASSYVQGSTEQYF. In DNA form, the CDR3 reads TGTGCCAGTAGTTACGTACAGGGCTCTACCGAGCAGTACTTC.

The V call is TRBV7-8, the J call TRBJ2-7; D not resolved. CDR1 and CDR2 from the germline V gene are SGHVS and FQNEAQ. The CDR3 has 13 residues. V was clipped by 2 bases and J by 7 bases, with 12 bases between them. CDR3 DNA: TGTGCCAGCAGCTTAAGTGGTTTGGGGGAGCAGTACTTC. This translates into CASSLSGLGEQYF.

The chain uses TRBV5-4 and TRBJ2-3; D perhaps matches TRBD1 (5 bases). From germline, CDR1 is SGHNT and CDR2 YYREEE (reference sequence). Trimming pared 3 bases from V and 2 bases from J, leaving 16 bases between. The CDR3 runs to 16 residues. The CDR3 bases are TGTGCCAGCAGCTCGGACACCGCCGGGCTCACAGATACGCAGTATTTT. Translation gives CASSSDTAGLTDTQYF.

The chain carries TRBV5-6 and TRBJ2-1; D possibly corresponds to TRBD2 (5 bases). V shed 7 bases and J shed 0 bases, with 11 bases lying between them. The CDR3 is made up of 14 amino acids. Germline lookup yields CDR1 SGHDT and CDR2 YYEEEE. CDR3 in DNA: TGTGCCAGCGTTCAGCGGAGCTCCTACAATGAGCAGTTCTTC. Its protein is CASVQRSSYNEQFF.

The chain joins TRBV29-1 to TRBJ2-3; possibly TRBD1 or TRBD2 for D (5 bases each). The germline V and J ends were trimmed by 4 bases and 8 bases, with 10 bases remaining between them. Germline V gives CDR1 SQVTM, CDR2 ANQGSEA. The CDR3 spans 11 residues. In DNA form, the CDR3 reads TGCAGCGTTGTAAAGGGACGTACGCAGTATTTT. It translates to CSVVKGRTQYF.